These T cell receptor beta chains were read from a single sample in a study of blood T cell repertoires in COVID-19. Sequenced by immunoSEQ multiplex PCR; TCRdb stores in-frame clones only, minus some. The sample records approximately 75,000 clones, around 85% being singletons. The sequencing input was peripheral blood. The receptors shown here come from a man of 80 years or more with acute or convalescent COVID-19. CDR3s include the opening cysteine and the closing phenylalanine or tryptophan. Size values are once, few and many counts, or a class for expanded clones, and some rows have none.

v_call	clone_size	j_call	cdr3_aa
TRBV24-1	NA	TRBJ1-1	CATSDPNRGTEAFF
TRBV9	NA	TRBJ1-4	CASSWTETTEKLFF
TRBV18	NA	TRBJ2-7	CASSPQGDEQYF
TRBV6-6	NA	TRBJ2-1	CASSPFTGQGGVGQFF
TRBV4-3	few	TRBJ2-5	CASSQDGRKETQYF
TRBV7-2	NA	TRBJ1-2	CASSPQAGGQGFGGYTF
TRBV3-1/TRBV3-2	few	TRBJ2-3	CASRGRGGTTDTQYF
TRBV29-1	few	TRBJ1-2	CSVGVRDYGYTF
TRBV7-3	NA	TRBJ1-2	CASSRTGKEGYTF
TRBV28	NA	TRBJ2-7	CASKRSDRDLYEQYF
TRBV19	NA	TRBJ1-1	CASRPQEGQGNTEAFF
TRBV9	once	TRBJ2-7	CASSVEGRGKGEQYF
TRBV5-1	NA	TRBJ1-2	CASSLKTGEVDYGYTF
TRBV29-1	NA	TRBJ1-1	CSVDAPGQGNTEAFF
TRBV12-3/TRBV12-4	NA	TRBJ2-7	CASRRSVYEQYF
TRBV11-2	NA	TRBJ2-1	CASSLAGGQGPYNEQFF
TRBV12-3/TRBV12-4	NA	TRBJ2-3	CASSPEDTQYF
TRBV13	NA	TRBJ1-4	CASSLAIGRGEKLFF
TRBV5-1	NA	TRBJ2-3	CASTASGTDTQYF
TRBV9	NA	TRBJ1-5	CASSGPGGDQPQHF
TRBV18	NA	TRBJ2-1	CASSPTSGSYNEQFF
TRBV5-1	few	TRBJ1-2	CASSNNGQGLYGYTF
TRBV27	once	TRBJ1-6	CASSPTGSSLHF
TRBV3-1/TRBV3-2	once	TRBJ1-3	CASSQVGQGARGNTIYF
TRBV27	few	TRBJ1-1	CASSPRRDDTEAFF
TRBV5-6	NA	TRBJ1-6	CASSLDRGFSYNSPLHF
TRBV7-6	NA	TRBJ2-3	CASSLAGRPDTQYF
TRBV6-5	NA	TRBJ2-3	CASWEWPRDTQYF
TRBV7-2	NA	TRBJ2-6	CASSLRLRTGVSGANVLTF
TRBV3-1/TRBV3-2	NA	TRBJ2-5	CASSPGQGRGETQYF
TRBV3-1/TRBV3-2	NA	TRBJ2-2	CASSQVHMTGTGELFF
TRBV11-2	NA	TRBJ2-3	CASSLQTLAEVNTQYF
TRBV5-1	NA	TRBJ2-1	CASSQTSGEQFF
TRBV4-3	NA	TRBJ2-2	CASSPLTSGGSGELFF
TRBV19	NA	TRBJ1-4	CASNRGHGEKLFF
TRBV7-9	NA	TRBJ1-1	CASSSYRSVNTEAFF
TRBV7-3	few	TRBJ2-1	CASSLTGVANEQFF
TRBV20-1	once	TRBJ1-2	CSASPRPQGGYTF
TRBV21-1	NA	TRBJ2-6	CASSMSRDTSSGANVLTF
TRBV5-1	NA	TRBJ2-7	CASSLVPGGYEQYF
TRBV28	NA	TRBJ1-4	CASRGRQAYRYEKLFF
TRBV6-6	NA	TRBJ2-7	CASSLEQGSTSYEQYF
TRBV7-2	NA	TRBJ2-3	CASSLAVGEDTQYF
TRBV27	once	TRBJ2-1	CASSLRGRGADITSYNEQFF
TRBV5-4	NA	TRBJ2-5	CASSLGGQGQETQYF
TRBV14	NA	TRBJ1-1	CASSHYRDSGTLNTEAFF
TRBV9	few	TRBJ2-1	CASSPRTSGGVFSSYNEQFF
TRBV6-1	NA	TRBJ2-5	CASSEREEGQYF